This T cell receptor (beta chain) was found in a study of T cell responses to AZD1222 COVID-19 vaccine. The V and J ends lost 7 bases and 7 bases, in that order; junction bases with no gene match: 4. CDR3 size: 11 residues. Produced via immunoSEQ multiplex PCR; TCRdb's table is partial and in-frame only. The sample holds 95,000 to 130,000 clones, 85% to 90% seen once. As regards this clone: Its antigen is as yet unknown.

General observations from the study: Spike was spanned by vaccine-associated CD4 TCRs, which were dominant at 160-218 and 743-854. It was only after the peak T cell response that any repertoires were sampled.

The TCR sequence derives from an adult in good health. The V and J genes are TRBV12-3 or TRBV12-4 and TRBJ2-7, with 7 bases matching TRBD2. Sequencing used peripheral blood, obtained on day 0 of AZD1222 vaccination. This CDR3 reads CASKNSGEQYF. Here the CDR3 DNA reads TGTGCCAGCAAAAATAGCGGGGAGCAGTACTTC.